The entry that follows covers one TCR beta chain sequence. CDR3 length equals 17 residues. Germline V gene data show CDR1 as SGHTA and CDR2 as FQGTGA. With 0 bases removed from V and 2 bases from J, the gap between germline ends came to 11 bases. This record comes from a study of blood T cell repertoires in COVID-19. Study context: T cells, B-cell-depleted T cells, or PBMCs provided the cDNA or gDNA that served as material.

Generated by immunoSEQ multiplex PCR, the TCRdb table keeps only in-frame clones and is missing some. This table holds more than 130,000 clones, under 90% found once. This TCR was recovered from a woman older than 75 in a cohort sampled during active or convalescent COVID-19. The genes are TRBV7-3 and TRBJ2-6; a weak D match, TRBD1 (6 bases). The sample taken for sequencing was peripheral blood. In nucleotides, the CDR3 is TGTGCCAGCAGCTTAACGGGAACAGGGACTGGGGCCAACGTCCTGACTTTC. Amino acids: CASSLTGTGTGANVLTF.